The clone carrying this T cell receptor beta chain was seen at least ten times. The target antigen is unknown. It was genomic DNA that served as the template for profiling TCR beta VDJ and CDR3. MiXCR, run by TCRdb on the reads, gives a single entry per CDR3 protein. The sample records 300,000 or so distinct CDR3 sequences, 56% being singletons. CDR1 KGHSH and CDR2 LQKENI come from the germline V gene. The V and J ends lost 0 bases and 5 bases respectively, with 13 bases between them. There are 15 residues in the CDR3. The sample is drawn from a study of CD8+CD57+ T cells in acquired aplastic anemia. Study outcomes and limitations: Controls did not differ significantly from patients in CD8+ Simpson's diversity.

The material sequenced was sorted CD4+, CD8+, or CD8+CD57+ T cells (not recorded which) from PBMCs. This TCR derives from a human donor with severe aplastic anemia or a healthy control (not recorded which). The rearrangement links TRBV18 to TRBJ2-5; D gene uncertain. The CDR3 is CASSPPVKGMETQYF. The CDR3 DNA follows: TGTGCCAGCTCACCACCGGTGAAAGGGATGGAGACCCAGTACTTC. The full variable domain, its missing parts supplied by reference TRBV18 and TRBJ2-5, is NAGVMQNPRHLVRRRGQEARLRCSPMKGHSHVYWYRQLPEEGLKFMVYLQKENIIDESGMPKERFSAEFPKEGPSILRIQQVVRGDSAAYFCASSPPVKGMETQYFGPGTRLLVL.